The 17 T cell receptor beta chains in this list originate from one sample, sequenced in a study of blood T cell repertoires in COVID-19. The assay was immunoSEQ multiplex PCR, and TCRdb's table has in-frame clones only and misses some. The repertoire holds under 400,000 clones, approximately 89% seen once, with roughly 1.9% in the top ten. The sample was PBMCs or T cells enriched from blood (not recorded which). The receptors originated from a man aged 35-49 years in a cohort exposed to, infected with or recovered from COVID-19 (not recorded which).

The chain recombines TRBV3-1 (or the pseudogene TRBV3-2) with TRBJ1-2; D unresolved. The CDR3 runs to 14 residues. Germline values: CDR1 LGHDT, CDR2 YNNKEL (reference sequence). V lost 3 bases and J lost 2, with 10 bases in between. This CDR3 reads CASSQSRGNYGYTF. CDR3 nucleotide sequence: TGTGCCAGCAGCCAGTCGCGGGGAAACTATGGCTACACCTTC.

The sample holds a few counts of this clone. The rearrangement links TRBV7-9 to TRBJ2-3; the match to TRBD2 covers 7 bases. The CDR3 has 16 residues. In germline, CDR1 is SEHNR, CDR2 FQNEAQ (reference sequence). Trimming removed 4 bases from V and 0 bases from J; junction bases left unmatched: 7. The CDR3 nucleotides are TGTGCCAGCAGCTACGGACTAGACTATAGCACAGATACGCAGTATTTT. Translation: CASSYGLDYSTDTQYF.

This sequence joins TRBV6-5 and TRBJ1-6; D is possibly TRBD1 (6 bases). V lost 8 bases and J lost 2, with 10 bases in between. The CDR3 consists of 14 residues. The germline V gene has CDR1 MNHEY and CDR2 SVGAGI. The CDR3, as DNA: TGTGCCAGCCGGACAGCTACCTATAATTCACCCCTCCACTTT. Protein sequence: CASRTATYNSPLHF.

The J gene is TRBJ2-3, the V gene TRBV5-4; the D gene is possibly TRBD2 (6 bases). The CDR3 sequence is 15 residues long. CDR1 and CDR2 from the germline V gene are SGHNT and YYREEE (reference sequence). The germline V and J ends were trimmed by 4 bases and 6 bases, with 18 bases remaining between them. CDR3 bases: TGTGCCAGCAGCCGCCAATCCCCTAGCGCCGATACGCAGTATTTT. Protein sequence: CASSRQSPSADTQYF.

The chain recombines TRBV14 with TRBJ2-3; the D gene is possibly TRBD1 (6 bases). Germline loops: CDR1 SGHDN, CDR2 FVKESK. V was trimmed by 0 bases and J by 0 bases, leaving 16 bases between them. The CDR3 has 18 amino acids. CDR3 in DNA: TGTGCCAGCAGCCAAGATGAGTTTCTGGGGGCTAGCACAGATACGCAGTATTTT. Amino acids: CASSQDEFLGASTDTQYF.

This sequence joins TRBV3-1 (or the pseudogene TRBV3-2) and TRBJ2-1, with D unclear. This CDR3 comprises 15 residues. Trimming took off 0 bases at V and 0 bases at J, with 6 bases between the two ends. Germline-derived CDR1 and CDR2 are LGHDT and YNNKEL (reference sequence). The CDR3 DNA sequence: TGTGCCAGCAGCCAAGAAGGCGGCTCCTACAATGAGCAGTTCTTC. Its protein product is CASSQEGGSYNEQFF.

This chain links TRBV11-2 with TRBJ1-2; D is uncertain. The CDR3 is made up of 17 amino acids. V lost 3 bases, J lost 2 bases, and 19 bases lay in between. From germline, CDR1 is SGHAT and CDR2 FQNNGV. The CDR3, as DNA: TGTGCCAGCAGCTTGGCCTTGGGAGGCCCCCAGAACTATGGCTACACCTTC. It translates to CASSLALGGPQNYGYTF. Drawing the rest from reference TRBV11-2 and TRBJ1-2, the complete variable domain is EAGVAQSPRYKIIEKRQSVAFWCNPISGHATLYWYQQILGQGPKLLIQFQNNGVVDDSQLPKDRFSAERLKGVDSTLKIQPAKLEDSAVYLCASSLALGGPQNYGYTFGSGTRLTVV.

This clone was counted once. The chain employs TRBV5-1 and TRBJ1-4; D might be TRBD1 (6 bases). This CDR3 has 15 residues. V was pared by 0 bases and J by 12 bases, with 18 bases between. Germline assignment: CDR1 SGHRS and CDR2 YFSETQ. The CDR3 loop is CASSLEPGAGGELFF. CDR3 bases: TGCGCCAGCAGCTTGGAACCAGGGGCGGGAGGGGAACTGTTTTTT.

The V call is TRBV7-2, the J call TRBJ2-5; D might be TRBD1 (5 bases). Germline values: CDR1 SGHTA, CDR2 FQGNSA. The CDR3 runs 16 residues. The V end was cut by 1 base, the J end by 1 base, with 13 bases between. This chain's CDR3 is CASSLGGWGGQETQYF. As DNA, the CDR3 is TGTGCCAGCAGCTTAGGTGGGTGGGGCGGCCAAGAGACCCAGTACTTC.

The chain uses TRBV20-1 and TRBJ2-7; TRBD2 might be the D (6 bases). The CDR3 runs to 12 residues. Germline loops: CDR1 DFQATT, CDR2 SNEGSKA (reference sequence). Trimming left V 3 bases short and J 2 bases short, with 8 bases between. In nucleotides, the CDR3 is TGCAGTGCTAGTGGAGGGCCCTACGAGCAGTACTTC. It specifies CSASGGPYEQYF.

This chain links TRBV7-9 with TRBJ2-5; D might be TRBD2 (6 bases). Germline V CDR1 and CDR2: SEHNR, FQNEAQ (reference sequence). This CDR3 comprises 13 residues. V lost 3 bases to trimming and J lost 4 bases, with 9 bases between them. The DNA of the CDR3 is TGTGCCAGCAGCTTTGGAGCGGGAGAGACCCAGTACTTC. Its protein is CASSFGAGETQYF.

V gene TRBV5-1 combines with J gene TRBJ2-7, with TRBD1 identical over 8 bases. The CDR3 has 12 amino acids. V trimming: 2 bases; J trimming: 6 bases; junction bases outside the gene matches: 1. In germline, CDR1 is SGHRS, CDR2 YFSETQ. The chain's CDR3 is CASSFRGREQYF. CDR3 DNA: TGCGCCAGCAGCTTCAGGGGGCGCGAGCAGTACTTC. The entire variable domain, with the rest obtained from reference TRBV5-1 and TRBJ2-7, is as follows: KAGVTQTPRYLIKTRGQQVTLSCSPISGHRSVSWYQQTPGQGLQFLFEYFSETQRNKGNFPGRFSGRQFSNSRSEMNVSTLELGDSALYLCASSFRGREQYFGPGTRLTVT.

The V call is TRBV3-1 (or the pseudogene TRBV3-2), the J call TRBJ2-7, with 7 bases identical to TRBD1. The germline V gene has CDR1 LGHDT and CDR2 YNNKEL (reference sequence). The CDR3 length is 14 residues. The V gene end was trimmed by 4 bases and the J gene end by 7 bases; junction bases not matched to a gene: 10. The DNA of the CDR3 is TGTGCCAGCAGCCCTCGGACGACAGGGTGGGAGCAGTACTTC. Amino acid sequence: CASSPRTTGWEQYF.

V gene TRBV29-1 combines with J gene TRBJ1-1, with TRBD1 matching over 7 bases. The ends lost 4 bases at V and 4 bases at J; junction bases unmatched: 9. The CDR3 spans 14 residues. The germline CDR1 and CDR2 sequences are SQVTM and ANQGSEA. The CDR3 loop is CSVARTGVTTEAFF. The CDR3 bases are TGCAGCGTTGCCCGTACAGGGGTGACCACTGAAGCTTTCTTT.

The V gene is TRBV6-5, the J gene TRBJ2-7, with TRBD2 identical over 9 bases. The trim removed 8 bases at V and 10 bases at J, leaving 6 bases unmatched. The CDR3 consists of 11 residues. Germline V CDR1 and CDR2: MNHEY, SVGAGI. In DNA, the CDR3 is TGTGCCAGCTACACCGGGACTAGCCAGTACTTC. It is translated as CASYTGTSQYF.

The CDR3 here is CSVDLRSGSNYGYTF. CDR3 DNA sequence: TGCAGCGTTGATTTGAGGTCTGGGTCTAACTATGGCTACACCTTC. This rearrangement joins TRBV29-1 to TRBJ1-2, with D hard to call. V was shortened by 3 bases and J by 0 bases, with 14 bases between the two germline ends. CDR3 size: 15 residues. The germline V gene has CDR1 SQVTM and CDR2 ANQGSEA.

This clone was recorded once. CDR3: CASSFSFSYEQYF. Written as DNA, the CDR3 is TGTGCCAGCAGTTTTAGTTTTAGCTACGAGCAGTACTTC. The J gene is TRBJ2-7, the V gene TRBV7-2; D gene uncertain. This CDR3 comprises 13 residues. The V gene's germline CDR1 is SGHTA and CDR2 FQGNSA. Trimming left V 6 bases short and J 3 bases short, with 12 bases between.